The clone carrying this T cell receptor (beta chain) was seen many times. This record comes from a study of naive and memory T cell subsets. Cells stained for CD3, CD4, CD8, CD45RA and CD27 were sorted into four subsets. Both TRBC1 and TRBC2 were covered by a beta constant-region primer of two equimolar oligonucleotides. Four rounds of PCR amplified the ligated cDNA using nested alpha and beta constant-region primers plus SP2. TCRdb used MiXCR to reprocess the UMI-ligation and nested PCR reads, holding one entry per CDR3 protein. The sample holds around 18,000 distinct CDR3 sequences, just over 8.5% seen once. The TCR originated in a human donor in good health. Sequencing input: central memory CD8+ T cells from blood.

DNA for the CDR3: TGTGCTAGTGGTACCTGGACCGGGAGGGGGCAGTTCTTC. This codes for CASGTWTGRGQFF. The chain links TRBV12-5 to TRBJ2-1, with 8 bases fitting TRBD2. Germline V lookup: CDR1 LGHNT, CDR2 FRNRAP. J was trimmed by 12 bases and V by 5 bases; bases with no gene match: 9. The CDR3 covers 13 residues.